This passage covers 24 T cell receptor beta chains from one sample sequenced in a study of blood T cell repertoires in COVID-19. Clones were read by immunoSEQ multiplex PCR, and TCRdb kept only the in-frame ones, dropping some. This table has over 90,000 clones, approximately 86% appearing once. Input material: peripheral blood. The receptors stem from an older woman in a cohort sampled during active or convalescent COVID-19.

This sequence joins TRBV18 and TRBJ2-3; 7 bases are shared with TRBD2. The CDR3 sequence is 15 residues long. CDR1 KGHSH and CDR2 LQKENI come from the germline V gene. The J segment lost 5 bases and the V segment lost 2 bases, leaving 7 bases of the junction unmatched. CDR3 sequence (DNA): TGTGCCAGCTCACCAGCGGGGGAGGTAGGAGATACGCAGTATTTT. Translation: CASSPAGEVGDTQYF.

The V call is TRBV5-4, the J call TRBJ2-5; D is perhaps TRBD1 (5 bases). Looked up from germline, CDR1 is SGHNT and CDR2 is YYREEE (reference sequence). V lost 0 bases to trimming and J lost 1 base, with 7 bases between them. The CDR3 extends over 14 amino acids. For the CDR3, the DNA is TGTGCCAGCAGCTTGGTGACAGCCCAAGAGACCCAGTACTTC. Translating gives CASSLVTAQETQYF.

In this sample, this clone turned up once. The V call is TRBV14, the J call TRBJ1-1; 9 bases are a match to TRBD1. There are 16 residues in the CDR3. Germline loops: CDR1 SGHDN, CDR2 FVKESK. J lost 1 base, V lost 0 bases, and 3 bases had no gene match. The CDR3 DNA reads TGTGCCAGCAGCCAAGATAGGGGACAGGGGAACACTGAAGCTTTCTTT. Its translation: CASSQDRGQGNTEAFF.

This CDR3 reads CASSYSRGQGYEQYF. For the CDR3, the DNA is TGTGCCAGCAGTTACTCGCGGGGGCAGGGGTACGAGCAGTACTTC. The V gene is TRBV6-6, the J gene TRBJ2-7; D might be TRBD2 (7 bases). The CDR3 spans 15 residues. V was cut by 0 bases and J by 4 bases, with 13 bases left in between. The germline V gene has CDR1 MNHNY and CDR2 SVGAGI (reference sequence).

CDR3 residues: CASSSRDRGELFF. The CDR3 DNA follows: TGTGCCAGCAGCTCCAGGGACAGGGGGGAGCTGTTTTTT. V usage is TRBV13 and J usage is TRBJ2-2; TRBD1 aligns across 8 bases. In germline, CDR1 is PRHDT, CDR2 FYEKMQ (reference sequence). CDR3 size: 13 residues. V shed 4 bases, J shed 8 bases, and the junction held 3 bases outside the gene matches.

The chain recombines TRBV19 with TRBJ1-2, with TRBD1 matching 7 bases. V shed 3 bases, J shed 2 bases, and the junction held 9 bases outside the gene matches. CDR3 length: 16 amino acids. CDR1 and CDR2 from the germline V gene are LNHDA and SQIVND (reference sequence). CDR3 protein: CASSIPLTGNNYGYTF. For the CDR3, the DNA is TGTGCCAGTAGTATCCCATTGACAGGGAACAACTATGGCTACACCTTC.

This sequence joins TRBV11-2 and TRBJ1-3; TRBD1 agrees at 8 bases. Germline lookup yields CDR1 SGHAT and CDR2 FQNNGV. The CDR3 is made up of 18 amino acids. V shed 1 base, J shed 3 bases, and the junction held 11 bases outside the gene matches. DNA for the CDR3: TGTGCCAGCAGCTTAGTATGGGGCCAGGGGGCGAGTGGAAACACCATATATTTT. Its translation is CASSLVWGQGASGNTIYF.

This rearrangement joins TRBV5-1 to TRBJ1-2; 7 bases agree with TRBD1. Trimming cost V 4 bases and J 8 bases; bases outside gene matches: 8. This CDR3 spans 13 amino acids. Germline V CDR1 and CDR2: SGHRS, YFSETQ. CDR3 amino acids: CASSRKTGDGYTF. In DNA form, the CDR3 reads TGCGCCAGCAGCCGGAAAACAGGGGACGGCTACACCTTC.

The chain combines TRBV4-2 with TRBJ1-2, with 7 bases aligning to TRBD1. Germline CDR1 and CDR2: LGHNA and YNFKEQ. The CDR3 has 15 amino acids. The ends lost 0 bases at V and 5 bases at J; junction bases unmatched: 6. The CDR3 reads CASSQDLTGQYGYTF. DNA of the CDR3: TGTGCCAGCAGCCAAGATCTGACAGGGCAATATGGCTACACCTTC.

The rearrangement uses TRBV9 and TRBJ1-3; TRBD1 is a possible D gene (6 bases). Trimming left V 8 bases short and J 3 bases short, with 15 bases between. Germline V gives CDR1 SGDLS, CDR2 YYNGEE. This CDR3 has 14 amino acids. The CDR3 loop is CASSPHRVGNTIYF. The CDR3, as DNA: TGTGCCAGTTCTCCTCACAGGGTTGGAAACACCATATATTTT.

The rearrangement links TRBV4-1 to TRBJ2-5, with 7 bases aligning to TRBD1. Per germline, CDR1 MGHRA and CDR2 YSYEKL. The CDR3 is 14 residues long. Trimming at V came to 3 bases and at J to 3 bases, leaving 4 bases not matched to a gene. The CDR3 sequence: CASSHSGQEETQYF. CDR3 coding DNA: TGCGCCAGCAGCCATTCTGGACAGGAAGAGACCCAGTACTTC.

This sequence joins TRBV7-9 and TRBJ1-5; D not certain. CDR3 length equals 13 residues. V lost 1 base to trimming and J lost 4 bases, with 5 bases between them. Germline CDR1 SEHNR, CDR2 FQNEAQ (reference sequence). The CDR3 DNA reads TGTGCCAGCAGCTTAGAACAGAATCAGCCCCAGCATTTT. Its protein product is CASSLEQNQPQHF.

In nucleotides, the CDR3 is TGTGCCAGCAGATCTTGGGGGAGGGGTGAGCAGTTCTTC. Translation gives CASRSWGRGEQFF. The chain couples TRBV5-4 to TRBJ2-1; 7 nucleotides match TRBD2. This CDR3 spans 13 amino acids. CDR1 and CDR2 from the germline V gene are SGHNT and YYREEE (reference sequence). The V and J ends lost 5 bases and 9 bases, in that order; junction bases with no gene match: 8. Full variable domain (rest looked up from reference TRBV5-4 and TRBJ2-1): ETGVTQSPTHLIKTRGQQVTLRCSSQSGHNTVSWYQQALGQGPQFIFQYYREEENGRGNFPPRFSGLQFPNYSSELNVNALELDDSALYLCASRSWGRGEQFFGPGTRLTVL.

This clone has only one observation. This chain connects TRBV5-1 to TRBJ2-2; TRBD2 agrees at 7 bases. The CDR3 has 15 amino acids. J lost 6 bases, V lost 4 bases, and 9 bases had no gene match. Germline CDR1 reads SGHRS; CDR2 reads YFSETQ. Here the CDR3 DNA reads TGCGCCAGCAGCCATACGACTAGCTGGCCCGGGGAGCTGTTTTTT. This codes for CASSHTTSWPGELFF.

The chain employs TRBV2 and TRBJ1-2; D perhaps matches TRBD1 (6 bases). The CDR3 has 14 amino acids. The germline V and J ends were trimmed by 4 bases and 1 base, with 10 bases remaining between them. CDR1 is SNHLY, CDR2 FYNNEI, per germline. This chain's CDR3 is CASSGQEGNYGYTF. CDR3 in DNA: TGTGCCAGCAGTGGACAGGAAGGTAACTATGGCTACACCTTC.

The genes are TRBV19 and TRBJ2-1, with TRBD2 as a possible D gene (7 bases). The CDR3 totals 16 residues. Germline V gives CDR1 LNHDA, CDR2 SQIVND (reference sequence). Between the trimmed V and J ends, which lost 6 bases and 0 bases, there was a span of 15 bases. Written as DNA, the CDR3 is TGTGCCAGTAGACACCGGGGGGCGAGCTCCTACAATGAGCAGTTCTTC. Protein sequence: CASRHRGASSYNEQFF.

The J gene is TRBJ1-3, the V gene TRBV3-1 (or the pseudogene TRBV3-2); D is possibly TRBD1 (6 bases). There are 17 residues in the CDR3. The V end was cut by 5 bases, the J end by 0 bases, with 17 bases between. Germline CDR1 reads LGHDT; CDR2 reads YNNKEL (reference sequence). CDR3 nucleotides: TGTGCCAGCAGCGAAACAAACACAGGGTACTCTGGAAACACCATATATTTT. This gives the protein CASSETNTGYSGNTIYF.

The genes are TRBV27 and TRBJ2-5; 9 bases fit TRBD2. The CDR3 sequence is 15 residues long. V lost 5 bases, J lost 7 bases, and 11 bases stayed unmatched. CDR1 MNHEY and CDR2 SMNVEV come from the germline V gene (reference sequence). In nucleotides, the CDR3 is TGTGCCAGCAGTCCTAAGGTCCTAGCGGGAACGACCCAGTACTTC. Translation: CASSPKVLAGTTQYF.

The rearrangement joins TRBV30 to TRBJ2-7, with 8 bases aligning to TRBD1. Germline V gene lookup returns CDR1 GTSNPN and CDR2 SVGIG (reference sequence). Trimming cost V 4 bases and J 3 bases; bases outside gene matches: 8. CDR3 length equals 14 residues. CDR3 coding DNA: TGTGCCTGGACTTTTGGACAGGGAGACTACGAGCAGTACTTC. It encodes CAWTFGQGDYEQYF.

The chain recombines TRBV4-1 with TRBJ1-5, with a weak D call TRBD1 (6 bases). The CDR3 consists of 13 residues. Germline CDR1 is MGHRA and CDR2 is YSYEKL. Trimming removed 0 bases at V and 9 bases at J, with 9 bases between. The DNA of the CDR3 is TGCGCCAGCAGCCAAGACAGGGGTTGGCCCCAGCATTTT. Translating gives CASSQDRGWPQHF.

The chain combines TRBV10-3 with TRBJ2-1; D is ambiguous. The CDR3 has 12 residues. The germline gives CDR1 ENHRY, CDR2 SYGVKD. The ends were cut back, 5 bases at V and 9 bases at J, with 11 bases in the middle. The CDR3 DNA follows: TGTGCCATCAGTTTCGCCTCGGGTGAGCAGTTCTTC. Translation: CAISFASGEQFF.

This clone was observed a handful of times. The rearrangement links TRBV5-1 to TRBJ2-5; D gene ambiguous. V was trimmed by 3 bases and J by 5 bases, leaving 5 bases between them. The CDR3 spans 11 residues. Germline CDR1 is SGHRS and CDR2 is YFSETQ. The CDR3 loop is CASSYGETQYF. CDR3 DNA: TGCGCCAGCAGCTACGGGGAGACCCAGTACTTC.

The CDR3 loop reads CASSPLWTSGSTDTQYF. DNA for the CDR3: TGCGCCAGCAGCCCGTTGTGGACTAGCGGAAGCACAGATACGCAGTATTTT. The chain couples TRBV5-1 to TRBJ2-3; 10 nucleotides agree with TRBD2. Germline lookup yields CDR1 SGHRS and CDR2 YFSETQ. J lost 0 bases, V lost 4 bases, and 8 bases had no gene match. The CDR3 is 17 amino acids.

The genes are TRBV7-9 and TRBJ1-1; the match to TRBD1 covers 7 bases. The CDR3 contains 13 residues. Unmatched junction bases numbered 4, after V lost 1 base and J lost 8 bases. From germline, CDR1 is SEHNR and CDR2 FQNEAQ (reference sequence). The CDR3 nucleotides read TGTGCCAGCAGCTTAGGCCGGGACAGCGAAGCTTTCTTT. It codes for CASSLGRDSEAFF.